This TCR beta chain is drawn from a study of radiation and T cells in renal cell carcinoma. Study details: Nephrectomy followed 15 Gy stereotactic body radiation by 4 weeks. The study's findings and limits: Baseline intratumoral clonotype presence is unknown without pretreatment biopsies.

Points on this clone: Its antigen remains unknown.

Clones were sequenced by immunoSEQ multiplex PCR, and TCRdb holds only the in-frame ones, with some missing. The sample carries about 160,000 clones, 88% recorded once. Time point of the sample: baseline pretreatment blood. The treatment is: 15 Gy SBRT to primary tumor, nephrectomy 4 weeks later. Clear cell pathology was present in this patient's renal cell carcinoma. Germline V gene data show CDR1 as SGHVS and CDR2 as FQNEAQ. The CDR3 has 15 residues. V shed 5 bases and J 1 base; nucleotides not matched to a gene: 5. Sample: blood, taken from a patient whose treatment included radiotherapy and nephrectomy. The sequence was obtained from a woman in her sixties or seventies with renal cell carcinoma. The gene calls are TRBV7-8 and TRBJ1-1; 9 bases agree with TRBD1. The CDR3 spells CASSPYRGQNTEAFF. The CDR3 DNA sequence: TGTGCCAGCAGCCCATACAGGGGGCAGAACACTGAAGCTTTCTTT.